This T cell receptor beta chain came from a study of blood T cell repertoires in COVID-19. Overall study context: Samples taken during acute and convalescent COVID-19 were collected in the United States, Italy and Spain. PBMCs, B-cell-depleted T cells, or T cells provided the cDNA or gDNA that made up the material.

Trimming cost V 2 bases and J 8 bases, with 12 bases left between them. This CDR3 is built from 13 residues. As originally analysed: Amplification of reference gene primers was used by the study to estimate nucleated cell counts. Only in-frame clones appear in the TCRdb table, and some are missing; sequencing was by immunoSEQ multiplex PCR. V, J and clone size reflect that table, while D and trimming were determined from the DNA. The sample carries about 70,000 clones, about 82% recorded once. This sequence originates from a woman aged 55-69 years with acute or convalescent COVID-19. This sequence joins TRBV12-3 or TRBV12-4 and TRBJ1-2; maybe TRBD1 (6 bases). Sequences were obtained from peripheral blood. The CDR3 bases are TGTGCCAGCAGTTTATCCAGGGGTCGGGGCTACACCTTC. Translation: CASSLSRGRGYTF.